This T cell receptor beta chain was recovered during a study of metastatic and nonmetastatic thyroid tumors. This clone was counted between two and nine times. The CDR3 sequence is 16 residues long. V lost 5 bases, J lost 8 bases, and 9 bases stayed unmatched. CDR1 and CDR2 from the germline V gene are MNHNS and SASEGT. Ahead of thyroid surgery, no patient had received treatment of any kind. Using MiXCR, TCRdb reanalyzed the PCR reads. Of approximately 5,000 clones detected, more than 35% appear once; the ten largest clones hold roughly 17%. The sample comprised tumor tissue. J is TRBJ2-1 and V is TRBV6-1; 13 bases line up with TRBD2. The receptor comes from a male donor with papillary thyroid cancer or a benign thyroid nodule (not recorded which). Some clones in this sample may be carry-over from other donors' samples. The CDR3 protein is CASSPTTSGRLDEQFF. Written as DNA, the CDR3 is TGTGCCAGCAGTCCCACGACTAGCGGGAGGTTAGATGAGCAGTTCTTC.